This T cell receptor beta chain was sequenced in a study of T cell responses to AZD1222 COVID-19 vaccine. Overall study results and limits: Rises in breadth and depth of Spike-specific TCRs came after two AZD1222 doses. White British people made up most donors, females outnumbered males, and clonal diversity was possibly underestimated.

Between the trimmed V and J ends, which lost 0 bases and 6 bases, there was a span of 9 bases. This CDR3 has 14 residues. The germline V gene encodes CDR1 MNHEY and CDR2 SVGEGT. Using immunoSEQ multiplex PCR, the repertoire was profiled, and TCRdb retains in-frame clones only, with some absent. The sample lists around 80,000 clones; roughly 88% were seen once. On this clone itself: Its antigen is unidentified.

The V gene is TRBV6-2 or TRBV6-3, the J gene TRBJ1-5; D is ambiguous. The sequence was collected from an adult who received the AZD1222 COVID-19 vaccine. The sample consisted of peripheral blood, taken 28 days after the second AZD1222 dose. CDR3 DNA: TGTGCCAGCAGTTACTCGAAGGTCCTTCAGCCCCAGCATTTT. It is translated as CASSYSKVLQPQHF.